This TCR beta chain was identified in a study of T-cell memory formation after mild COVID-19. This clonotype was recorded at least ten times. TCRdb used MiXCR to reprocess the 5' RACE reads, holding one entry per CDR3 protein. The repertoire has approximately 560,000 distinct CDR3 sequences, about 18% of them found once; the top ten carry about 7.4%. The TCR was taken from an adult woman who had mild COVID-19 (a few samples of this study predate the infection). Cell type and time point are not known. The sample was PBMCs or a T cell subset sorted from them (not recorded which).

For the CDR3, the DNA is TGTGCCACCAGCAGAGATAGGAGAGGACAGGGAGAAACTGAAGCTTTCTTT. Amino acid sequence: CATSRDRRGQGETEAFF. This chain links TRBV15 with TRBJ1-1, with TRBD1 matching 8 bases. This CDR3 has 17 amino acids. The junction had 11 bases not matched to a gene; V was cut back by 0 bases and J by 5 bases. Per the germline V gene, CDR1 is LNHNV and CDR2 is YYDKDF (reference sequence). The variable domain in full, completed from reference TRBV15 and TRBJ1-1, reads DAMVIQNPRYQVTQFGKPVTLSCSQTLNHNVMYWYQQKSSQAPKLLFHYYDKDFNNEADTPDNFQSRRPNTSFCFLDIRSPGLGDTAMYLCATSRDRRGQGETEAFFGQGTRLTVV.